This is a list of T cell receptor beta chains from one sample in a study of cytomegalovirus exposure and HLA in healthy donors. Clones were sequenced by immunoSEQ multiplex PCR, and TCRdb holds only the in-frame ones, with some missing. The profile shows about 98,000 clones, roughly 89% of them singletons. Sequencing used PBMCs. Source of these receptors: a woman aged 25-40 years in good health and CMV-seronegative. The CDR3 runs from the conserved cysteine through the conserved F or W. A D gene is named only where the DNA matches it firmly. Only part of the rows carry a size: once, few, many, or a class if the clone is expanded.

V,J,D,size,CDR3,DNA
TRBV6-1,TRBJ2-1,-,once,CASSKIDADEQFF,TGTGCCAGCAGTAAAATAGATGCGGATGAGCAGTTCTTC
TRBV14,TRBJ1-4,-,-,CASSQVRQKLFF,TGTGCCAGCAGCCAAGTGCGGCAAAAACTGTTTTTT
TRBV6-5,TRBJ2-2,TRBD2,once,CASSYLGGASGELFF,TGTGCCAGCAGTTATCTCGGGGGGGCGTCCGGGGAGCTGTTTTTT
TRBV18,TRBJ1-2,-,-,CASSPRSEGLAGGGYTF,TGTGCCAGCTCCCCCAGGTCAGAAGGACTGGCTGGAGGGGGCTACACCTTC
TRBV10-3,TRBJ2-1,-,-,CAISEWGGGEQFF,TGTGCCATCAGTGAGTGGGGAGGTGGTGAGCAGTTCTTC
TRBV20-1,TRBJ2-7,-,-,CSALLTYEQYF,TGCAGTGCCCTTCTAACCTACGAGCAGTACTTC
TRBV10-3,TRBJ1-5,TRBD1,-,CAISPDRVGNQPQHF,TGTGCCATCAGCCCGGACAGGGTGGGAAATCAGCCCCAGCATTTT
TRBV5-4,TRBJ2-2,-,once,CASRPGHSLGTGELFF,TGTGCCAGCAGACCCGGACACTCTCTAGGGACCGGGGAGCTGTTTTTT
TRBV6-5,TRBJ2-5,-,-,CVSQLIGAGETQYF,TGTGTCTCGCAGTTAATTGGGGCAGGAGAGACCCAGTACTTC
TRBV29-1,TRBJ2-1,-,-,CSVGHPNNEQFF,TGCAGCGTTGGACATCCCAACAATGAGCAGTTCTTC
TRBV5-5,TRBJ2-7,TRBD2,-,CASSFSGRAGEQYF,TGTGCCAGCAGCTTTAGCGGGAGGGCAGGAGAGCAGTACTTC
TRBV5-1,TRBJ2-7,TRBD1,-,CASSIQGDGRYEQYF,TGCGCCAGCAGCATCCAGGGGGACGGTCGGTACGAGCAGTACTTC
TRBV2,TRBJ2-6,TRBD1,-,CASRDRGGSGANVLTF,TGTGCCAGCAGGGACAGGGGGGGCTCTGGGGCCAACGTCCTGACTTTC
TRBV25-1,TRBJ2-1,-,-,CASSGMAGSYNEQFF,TGTGCCAGCAGTGGAATGGCAGGGTCCTACAATGAGCAGTTCTTC
TRBV6-6,TRBJ1-5,TRBD1,-,CASSHRGGQPQHF,TGTGCCAGCAGTCACAGGGGGGGTCAGCCCCAGCATTTT
TRBV5-1,TRBJ2-3,TRBD2,-,CASSLGRADTQYF,TGCGCCAGCAGCTTAGGGAGGGCGGATACGCAGTATTTT
TRBV21-1,TRBJ1-4,-,-,CASSKDRGNEKLFF,TGTGCCAGCAGCAAAGACCGGGGTAATGAAAAACTGTTTTTT
TRBV27,TRBJ1-3,-,-,CASSALGAGGNTIYF,TGTGCCAGCAGTGCCCTGGGGGCAGGTGGAAACACCATATATTTT
TRBV10-2,TRBJ2-5,TRBD2,once,CASSAASGGQGTQYF,TGCGCCAGCAGTGCGGCTAGCGGGGGGCAAGGGACCCAGTACTTC
TRBV4-1,TRBJ2-1,TRBD2,-,CASSPWTSGTIPEQFF,TGCGCCAGCAGCCCTTGGACTAGCGGGACCATCCCCGAGCAGTTCTTC
TRBV29-1,TRBJ2-7,TRBD2,-,CSVTPVAGKNEQYF,TGCAGCGTTACCCCTGTAGCGGGGAAGAACGAGCAGTACTTC
TRBV7-3,TRBJ2-3,-,-,CASSSLGNTDTQYF,TGTGCCAGCAGCTCCCTAGGAAACACAGATACGCAGTATTTT
TRBV7-6,TRBJ2-3,-,-,CASSFAAGPTDTQYF,TGTGCCAGCAGCTTTGCTGCGGGACCCACAGATACGCAGTATTTT
TRBV28,TRBJ1-2,TRBD1,-,CASGGGGNYGYTF,TGTGCCAGCGGTGGAGGGGGCAATTATGGCTACACCTTC
TRBV28,TRBJ2-1,TRBD2,-,CASSSMGLAGGNEQFF,TGTGCCAGCAGTTCAATGGGACTAGCGGGAGGCAATGAGCAGTTCTTC
TRBV7-2,TRBJ2-2,TRBD2,-,CASSPSGRTGELFF,TGTGCCAGCAGCCCTAGCGGGAGAACCGGGGAGCTGTTTTTT
TRBV5-1,TRBJ1-3,TRBD1,-,CASSTGQGYSSGNTIYF,TGCGCCAGCAGCACGGGACAGGGGTATAGCTCTGGAAACACCATATATTTT
TRBV28,TRBJ2-1,TRBD2,-,CASSRLAGVPASYNEQFF,TGTGCCAGCAGCCGACTAGCGGGAGTTCCCGCCTCCTACAATGAGCAGTTCTTC
TRBV6-6,TRBJ1-2,TRBD1,-,CASRERGQGGYGYTF,TGTGCCAGCAGAGAACGGGGACAGGGGGGCTATGGCTACACCTTC
TRBV28,TRBJ1-4,-,-,CASSTAGAATNEKLFF,TGTGCCAGCAGTACCGCGGGGGCTGCAACTAATGAAAAACTGTTTTTT
TRBV6-5,TRBJ1-2,-,few,CASSPTGNSNYGYTF,TGTGCCAGCAGCCCCACAGGGAACTCTAACTATGGCTACACCTTC
TRBV2,TRBJ2-7,TRBD1,-,CASSDIGGQGYKQYF,TGTGCCAGCAGTGATATCGGGGGACAGGGTTACAAGCAGTACTTC
TRBV19,TRBJ1-2,-,-,CASSSSTGYGYTF,TGTGCCAGTAGTAGCTCGACAGGTTATGGCTACACCTTC
TRBV19,TRBJ1-4,-,-,CAASRVGRAFNEKLFF,TGTGCCGCCAGCCGGGTCGGCAGGGCCTTTAATGAAAAACTGTTTTTT
TRBV5-4,TRBJ2-3,TRBD2,-,CASSVSSGSADTQYF,TGTGCCAGCAGCGTGTCTAGCGGGAGCGCAGATACGCAGTATTTT
TRBV7-3,TRBJ2-7,-,-,CASSLNIFPPYEQYF,TGTGCCAGCAGCTTAAATATATTCCCCCCCTACGAGCAGTACTTC
TRBV6-5,TRBJ2-2,-,once,CASSRGGNTGELFF,TGTGCCAGCAGCCGAGGTGGGAACACCGGGGAGCTGTTTTTT
TRBV27,TRBJ1-1,-,-,CASSLWPAVQNTEAFF,TGTGCCAGCAGTTTATGGCCCGCGGTCCAGAACACTGAAGCTTTCTTT
TRBV6-1,TRBJ1-1,-,-,CASSGRQVEAFF,TGTGCCAGCAGTGGAAGACAGGTTGAAGCTTTCTTT
TRBV15,TRBJ1-1,-,-,CATSRDEGRPEAFF,TGTGCCACCAGCAGAGATGAGGGGAGGCCTGAAGCTTTCTTT